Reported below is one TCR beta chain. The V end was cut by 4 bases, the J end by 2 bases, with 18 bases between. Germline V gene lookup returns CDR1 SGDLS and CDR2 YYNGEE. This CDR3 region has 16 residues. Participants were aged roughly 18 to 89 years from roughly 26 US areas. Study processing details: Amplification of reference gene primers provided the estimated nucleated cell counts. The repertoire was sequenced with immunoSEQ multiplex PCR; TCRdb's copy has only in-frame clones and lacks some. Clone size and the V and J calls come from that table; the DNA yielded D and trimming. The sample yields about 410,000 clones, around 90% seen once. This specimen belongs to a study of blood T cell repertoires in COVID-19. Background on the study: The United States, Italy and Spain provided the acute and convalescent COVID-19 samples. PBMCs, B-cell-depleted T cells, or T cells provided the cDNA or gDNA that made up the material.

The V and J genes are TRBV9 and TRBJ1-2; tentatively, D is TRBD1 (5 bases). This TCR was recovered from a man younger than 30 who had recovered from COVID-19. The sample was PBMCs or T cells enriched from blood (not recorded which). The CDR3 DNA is TGTGCCAGCAGCTACCCCCGCGGGGGGGGAAACTATGGCTACACCTTC. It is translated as CASSYPRGGGNYGYTF.